The sample holds a few counts of the clone carrying this T cell receptor beta chain. Its antigen is unidentified. The data were obtained in a study of human T cells and chemical hapten exposure. Study observations and caveats: The donors suffered from alopecia, so their immune response may not match that of healthy people.

Documented time point: patch test 3, about 24 weeks after DPC sensitization. Treatment denoted: therapeutic diphenylcyclopropenone sensitization with weekly scalp DPC. Only after blood had been drawn was each patch test applied. TCRdb itself ran the RACE reads through MiXCR, one entry per CDR3 protein. The sample has about 190,000 distinct CDR3 sequences; under 30% are singletons. With 5 bases clipped from V and 2 bases from J, the junction kept 7 bases outside the gene matches. The CDR3 is made up of 15 amino acids. Germline values: CDR1 SNHLY, CDR2 FYNNEI. The V call is TRBV2, the J call TRBJ2-3, with 7 bases fitting TRBD1. This TCR derives from a woman aged 40 to 50 with alopecia areata. Some clones in this sample may be carry-over from other donors' samples. Specimen: whole blood, collected in connection with sensitization to the hapten diphenylcyclopropenone (DPC). CDR3 loop: CASSPGTASTDTQYF. DNA of the CDR3: TGTGCCAGCAGTCCCGGGACAGCGTCCACAGATACGCAGTATTTT.